A single sample is the source of the 7 T cell receptor beta chains below, sequenced in a study of CD8 T cells in ankylosing spondylitis. Each CDR3 protein is one row after TCRdb ran MiXCR on the 5' RACE reads. The sample includes about 88,000 distinct CDR3 sequences, around 30% of them seen just once. The specimen was blood, either unsorted or a sorted T cell fraction (not recorded which). These receptors came from a male donor with ankylosing spondylitis or in good health (not recorded which).

This clonotype has just a few counts. This chain joins TRBV7-3 and TRBJ1-2; 9 nucleotides agree with TRBD1. The V segment lost 6 bases and the J segment 4 bases; nucleotides outside the gene matches: 6. Per germline, CDR1 SGHTA and CDR2 FQGTGA. The CDR3 is made up of 14 amino acids. The CDR3 DNA follows: TGTGCCAGCAGACCCGGACAGGGGCCCTATGGCTACACCTTC. Translation gives CASRPGQGPYGYTF.

V usage is TRBV20-1 and J usage is TRBJ1-5, with TRBD1 matching over 12 bases. The CDR3 has 17 amino acids. Germline V gene sequence: CDR1 DFQATT, CDR2 SNEGSKA (reference sequence). V shed 3 bases, J shed 6 bases, and the junction held 12 bases outside the gene matches. The CDR3 DNA reads as TGCAGTGCTAGCCGACGGGGGGGACAGGGGGCAGTTCAGCCCCAGCATTTT. Encoded protein: CSASRRGGQGAVQPQHF.

This clonotype was found a few times. This chain links TRBV5-1 with TRBJ2-5; 8 bases fit TRBD1. This CDR3 has 14 amino acids. Germline V CDR1 and CDR2: SGHRS, YFSETQ. V trimming: 4 bases; J trimming: 2 bases; junction bases outside the gene matches: 4. The CDR3 protein is CASSTRDRQETQYF. Written as DNA, the CDR3 is TGCGCCAGCAGCACCCGGGACAGGCAAGAGACCCAGTACTTC.

This clonotype has a handful of counts. This chain connects TRBV7-2 to TRBJ2-1; the D gene is possibly TRBD2 (6 bases). Trimming took off 4 bases at V and 0 bases at J, with 13 bases between the two ends. From germline, CDR1 is SGHTA and CDR2 FQGNSA. The CDR3 sequence is 16 residues long. The CDR3 sequence: CASSYRSGDSYNEQFF. In DNA form, the CDR3 reads TGTGCCAGCAGCTACCGATCGGGGGACTCCTACAATGAGCAGTTCTTC.

The chain links TRBV20-1 to TRBJ1-2; TRBD1 matches at 7 bases. Germline V gene sequence: CDR1 DFQATT, CDR2 SNEGSKA (reference sequence). Trimming at V came to 1 base and at J to 1 base, leaving 6 bases not matched to a gene. This CDR3 is 15 amino acids long. The CDR3 loop is CSARGGTANNYGYTF. The DNA for the CDR3 is TGCAGTGCTAGAGGAGGGACAGCCAATAACTATGGCTACACCTTC.

This clonotype was seen a few times. The V call is TRBV2, the J call TRBJ1-2; D is perhaps TRBD1 (5 bases). Trimming took off 2 bases at V and 6 bases at J, with 19 bases between the two ends. The CDR3 covers 16 residues. Germline assignment: CDR1 SNHLY and CDR2 FYNNEI. The CDR3 DNA sequence: TGTGCCAGCAGTGAAAATTCAGTGGGGCAGGGTCATGGCTACACCTTC. This codes for CASSENSVGQGHGYTF.

Only a few counts were recorded for this clonotype. The rearrangement uses TRBV7-9 and TRBJ2-7, with TRBD2 matching over 8 bases. Germline V gives CDR1 SEHNR, CDR2 FQNEAQ (reference sequence). The CDR3 has 16 amino acids. J was trimmed by 3 bases and V by 5 bases; bases with no gene match: 12. In DNA, the CDR3 is TGTGCCAGCAGCCTAAACCCGGGACTAGGGGACTACGAGCAGTACTTC. It encodes CASSLNPGLGDYEQYF.